This T cell receptor beta chain was recorded in a study of T cell responses to AZD1222 COVID-19 vaccine. Whole-study findings and limits: Variant regions that are unmutated are reportedly the target of nearly half of spike-specific TCRs.

Germline CDR1 is SGHVS and CDR2 is FNYEAQ. V was shortened by 4 bases and J by 0 bases, with 7 bases between the two germline ends. CDR3 length equals 14 residues. The assay was immunoSEQ multiplex PCR, and TCRdb's table has in-frame clones only and misses some. The sample includes about 180,000 clones, around nine tenths of them seen just once. Comments on this clone: Its antigen remains unidentified.

The sequence was obtained from an adult in good health. The specimen comprised peripheral blood, sampled on day 0 of AZD1222 vaccination. V gene TRBV7-6 combines with J gene TRBJ1-3; D ambiguous. CDR3: CASSSTASGNTIYF. CDR3 sequence (DNA): TGTGCCAGCAGCTCGACGGCCTCTGGAAACACCATATATTTT.